The present T cell receptor beta chain was sequenced within a study of immune heterogeneity within non-small cell lung tumors. Template came from bulk tumor genomic DNA, at 500 to 650 ng per sample. Biopsy collection occurred during surgery, with several far-apart biopsies per primary tumor. Curative surgical treatment was performed in patients who had newly diagnosed, untreated non-small cell lung cancer. The CDR3 loop spans 14 amino acids. V lost 8 bases and J 0 bases, leaving 12 bases between the germline ends. Germline CDR1 and CDR2: SNHLY and FYNNEI. Multiplex PCR was performed with 32 V and 13 J primers, and it amplified TCR beta CDR3. TCRdb redid the calling of the multiplex PCR reads with MiXCR, one entry per CDR3 protein. The data hold 5,000 or so distinct CDR3 sequences, with around 19% observed a single time. Within the sample, this clonotype is medium-sized.

The gene calls are TRBV2 and TRBJ2-3; no clear D gene. Input material: lung tumor tissue. The TCR originated in a man aged 35-49 years with non-small cell lung cancer. As DNA, the CDR3 is TGTGCCAGCGGCCGCTACCTAAGCACAGATACGCAGTATTTT. This translates into CASGRYLSTDTQYF.